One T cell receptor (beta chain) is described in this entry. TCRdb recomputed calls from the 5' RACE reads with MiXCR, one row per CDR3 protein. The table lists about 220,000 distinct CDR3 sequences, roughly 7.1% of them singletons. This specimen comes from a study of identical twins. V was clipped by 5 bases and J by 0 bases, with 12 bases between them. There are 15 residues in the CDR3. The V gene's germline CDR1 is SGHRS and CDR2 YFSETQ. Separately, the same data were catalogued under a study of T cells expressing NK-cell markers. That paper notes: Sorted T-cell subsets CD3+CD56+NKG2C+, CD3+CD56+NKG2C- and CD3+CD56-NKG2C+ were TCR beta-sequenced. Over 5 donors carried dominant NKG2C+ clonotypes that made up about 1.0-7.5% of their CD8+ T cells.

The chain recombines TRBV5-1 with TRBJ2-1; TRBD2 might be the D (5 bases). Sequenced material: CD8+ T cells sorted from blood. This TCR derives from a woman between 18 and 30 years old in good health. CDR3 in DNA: TGCGCCAGCAGATTAAGCGGAAGCTCCTACAATGAGCAGTTCTTC. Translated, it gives CASRLSGSSYNEQFF.